This is a list of T cell receptor beta chains from one sample in a study of cytomegalovirus exposure and HLA in healthy donors. The method was immunoSEQ multiplex PCR; TCRdb's version includes in-frame clones alone and lacks a portion of them. The table shows 150,000 to 200,000 clones, with 79% occurring only once. The specimen sequenced was PBMCs. The receptors here all came from a woman in her fifties or sixties in good health and CMV-seronegative. Both conserved end residues are part of each CDR3. D genes are given only for firm matches. A row's size may be missing; if present it is once, few, many or a size class.

D | size | length | J | V | DNA | CDR3
. | . | 16 | TRBJ2-3 | TRBV2 | TGTGCCAGCAGTGGAATTTGGGGCTCTAGCACAGATACGCAGTATTTT | CASSGIWGSSTDTQYF
. | . | 13 | TRBJ1-2 | TRBV28 | TGTGCCAGCAGTCCAACAGCCAACTATGGCTACACCTTC | CASSPTANYGYTF
TRBD1 | . | 21 | TRBJ2-6 | TRBV7-8 | TGTGCCAGCAGCTTTAGGTGGACCGCAGGGGGCTTTCCTTCTGGGGCCAACGTCCTGACTTTC | CASSFRWTAGGFPSGANVLTF
TRBD1 | . | 15 | TRBJ1-1 | TRBV5-1 | TGCGCCAGCAGCTCCGAGGGACAGATCTACACTGAAGCTTTCTTT | CASSSEGQIYTEAFF
. | few | 13 | TRBJ2-7 | TRBV5-1 | TGCGCCAGCAGTAACGCGGGCCGCTACGAGCAGTACTTC | CASSNAGRYEQYF
. | . | 13 | TRBJ2-5 | TRBV27 | TGTGCCAGCAGTCCCACTCTCCAAGAGACCCAGTACTTC | CASSPTLQETQYF
TRBD2 | . | 15 | TRBJ2-2 | TRBV6-6 | TGTGCCAGCAGCCCCAGCGGGAGGGGTGCCGGGGAGCTGTTTTTT | CASSPSGRGAGELFF
TRBD1 | . | 19 | TRBJ2-2 | TRBV7-9 | TGTGCCAGCAGCTTAGATAGGGTGCGGACAGGGGGCCGGACCGGGGAGCTGTTTTTT | CASSLDRVRTGGRTGELFF
TRBD1 | . | 15 | TRBJ2-7 | TRBV7-8 | TGTGCCAGCAGCTCACGGGACAGGAGCTCCTACGAGCAGTACTTC | CASSSRDRSSYEQYF
TRBD2 | . | 16 | TRBJ2-3 | TRBV9 | TGTGCCAGCAGCGAGGGACTAGCGGGTTTAACAGATACGCAGTATTTT | CASSEGLAGLTDTQYF
. | few | 13 | TRBJ1-1 | TRBV5-4 | TGTGCCAGCAGGGGGGCAGGGAACACTGAAGCTTTCTTT | CASRGAGNTEAFF
TRBD2 | . | 19 | TRBJ2-4 | TRBV9 | TGTGCCAGCAGCCCAAAGGGTAGCGGGAGTGGTGGCCCCAAAAACATTCAGTACTTC | CASSPKGSGSGGPKNIQYF
. | . | 15 | TRBJ1-6 | TRBV27 | TGTGCCAGCAGTTTATCTGGGGGCGAGAATTCACCCCTCCACTTT | CASSLSGGENSPLHF
TRBD1 | . | 16 | TRBJ2-5 | TRBV19 | TGTGCCAGTAGTGGGGGACAGGGGGCAGAGGCGGAGACCCAGTACTTC | CASSGGQGAEAETQYF
TRBD2 | . | 15 | TRBJ2-5 | TRBV9 | TGTGCCAGCAGCATCGATGGGGGGGGACCGGAGACCCAGTACTTC | CASSIDGGGPETQYF
. | . | 17 | TRBJ2-1 | TRBV19 | TGTGCCAGTAGTATAGAAGGTACGGGAAGCTCCTACAATGAGCAGTTCTTC | CASSIEGTGSSYNEQFF
. | once | 14 | TRBJ1-3 | TRBV11-2 | TGTGCCAGCAGCCAAAGGGGTTCTGGAAACACCATATATTTT | CASSQRGSGNTIYF
TRBD1 | once | 18 | TRBJ1-3 | TRBV4-3 | TGCGCCAGCAGCCAAGAAGGGTCGGGACAGAACTCTGGAAACACCATATATTTT | CASSQEGSGQNSGNTIYF
. | . | 15 | TRBJ2-1 | TRBV11-2 | TGTGCCAGCAGCTTCTGGCAGGGCAGTCGGAATGAGCAGTTCTTC | CASSFWQGSRNEQFF
. | . | 13 | TRBJ2-3 | TRBV9 | TGTGCCAGCAGCGTAGGTCCGGGGGATACGCAGTATTTT | CASSVGPGDTQYF
TRBD2 | . | 16 | TRBJ2-5 | TRBV10-3 | TGTGCCATCAGTGAGTCCGGGACTAGCGGGAAAGAGACCCAGTACTTC | CAISESGTSGKETQYF
TRBD2 | . | 18 | TRBJ2-7 | TRBV10-3 | TGTGCCATCAGTGACCAAAAGACTAGCGGGCTGAGCTCCTACGAGCAGTACTTC | CAISDQKTSGLSSYEQYF
. | . | 13 | TRBJ2-1 | TRBV6-1 | TGTGCCAGCTGGGACTGGCTTTGGAATGAGCAGTTCTTC | CASWDWLWNEQFF
. | . | 13 | TRBJ1-1 | TRBV11-3 | TGTGCCAGCAGCATGACAGCTCTCACTGAAGCTTTCTTT | CASSMTALTEAFF
. | . | 11 | TRBJ1-2 | TRBV11-2 | TGTGCCAGCAGCCGTGACTATGGCTACACCTTC | CASSRDYGYTF
TRBD1 | . | 16 | TRBJ1-1 | TRBV4-3 | TGCGCCAGCAGCCCCGCAGGGACAGGGGGCTACACTGAAGCTTTCTTT | CASSPAGTGGYTEAFF
. | . | 14 | TRBJ1-5 | TRBV18 | TGTGCCAGCTCACCATCCGGGAGCAATCAGCCCCAGCATTTT | CASSPSGSNQPQHF
. | . | 17 | TRBJ1-5 | TRBV7-2 | TGTGCCAGCAGCTTAGTGCCCCCGGGAATGGGCAATCAGCCCCAGCATTTT | CASSLVPPGMGNQPQHF
. | . | 14 | TRBJ2-7 | TRBV30 | TGTGCCTGGGTTTGGGGCAGGGGTCGCAACGAGCAGTACTTC | CAWVWGRGRNEQYF
TRBD1 | . | 16 | TRBJ1-5 | TRBV28 | TGTGCCAGCAGTACCAGACAGGGTGTGGGCAATCAGCCCCAGCATTTT | CASSTRQGVGNQPQHF
TRBD1 | . | 14 | TRBJ2-7 | TRBV10-2 | TGCGCCAGCAGTTGGGACAGGGGACTCTACGAGCAGTACTTC | CASSWDRGLYEQYF
TRBD1 | . | 15 | TRBJ1-1 | TRBV11-2 | TGTGCCAGCAGCTTAGATCAGGGGGCGAACACTGAAGCTTTCTTT | CASSLDQGANTEAFF
. | . | 15 | TRBJ1-5 | TRBV6-5 | TGTGCCAGCAGTTCCTCGGGGGGGCCCAGCCAGCCCCAGCATTTT | CASSSSGGPSQPQHF
. | . | 14 | TRBJ2-1 | TRBV6-6 | TGTGCCAGCACCTATAGCCCAGCTATTAATGAGCAGTTCTTC | CASTYSPAINEQFF
. | few | 15 | TRBJ1-1 | TRBV27 | TGTGCCAGCAGTTTAGGTGGGGGGGGGCTACCTGAAGCTTTCTTT | CASSLGGGGLPEAFF
. | once | 17 | TRBJ2-6 | TRBV11-2 | TGTGCCAGCAGCCGAACCCCAGACAGTATTGGGGCCAACGTCCTGACTTTC | CASSRTPDSIGANVLTF
TRBD1 | . | 17 | TRBJ2-7 | TRBV28 | TGTGCCAGCAGTTTATGGTTTCTGGGACAGGGGTCCTACGAGCAGTACTTC | CASSLWFLGQGSYEQYF
. | . | 13 | TRBJ1-5 | TRBV18 | TGTGCCAGCTCACCTAAACAGCCTCAGCCCCAGCATTTT | CASSPKQPQPQHF
. | . | 11 | TRBJ1-1 | TRBV20-1 | TGCAGTGCTAGCCCCGGTCCGGGGGCTTTCTTT | CSASPGPGAFF
TRBD1 | . | 14 | TRBJ2-7 | TRBV18 | TGTGCCAGCTCTCCCGGGACAGGGGCGTACGAGCAGTACTTC | CASSPGTGAYEQYF
. | . | 15 | TRBJ1-1 | TRBV5-4 | TGTGCCAGCAGTCGCTGGACAGAGACGAACACTGAAGCTTTCTTT | CASSRWTETNTEAFF
. | . | 16 | TRBJ2-7 | TRBV5-1 | TGCGCCAGCAGCTTGGCCGAGCGCCCCAGCTCCTACGAGCAGTACTTC | CASSLAERPSSYEQYF
. | . | 15 | TRBJ1-1 | TRBV5-5 | TGTGCCAGCAGCTCCGGCTCAGGGGTCGGCACTGAAGCTTTCTTT | CASSSGSGVGTEAFF
. | . | 14 | TRBJ1-5 | TRBV7-2 | TGTGCCAGCAGCTCCGGACATTTCAATCAGCCCCAGCATTTT | CASSSGHFNQPQHF
TRBD1 | . | 16 | TRBJ1-6 | TRBV7-9 | TGTTCCAGCAGCCCCCCTCAACAGGGGTATAATTCACCCCTCCACTTT | CSSSPPQQGYNSPLHF
TRBD2 | . | 14 | TRBJ2-5 | TRBV7-6 | TGTGCCAGCAGACCTAGCGGGGTAGGCGAGACCCAGTACTTC | CASRPSGVGETQYF
TRBD2 | . | 19 | TRBJ2-2 | TRBV7-6 | TGTGCCAGCAGCTTACCACCGGGACTAGCGGGGGGGCACACCGGGGAGCTGTTTTTT | CASSLPPGLAGGHTGELFF
. | . | 15 | TRBJ2-7 | TRBV4-1 | TGCGCCAGCAGCCAAGATCAGGGCAGAGGCTACGAGCAGTACTTC | CASSQDQGRGYEQYF
. | . | 13 | TRBJ1-5 | TRBV19 | TGTGCCAGTAGTGATGTCGGGGGTCAGCCCCAGCATTTT | CASSDVGGQPQHF
. | . | 16 | TRBJ1-2 | TRBV4-3 | TGCGCCAGCAGCCAAGATCTTCACGGTGCTAACTATGGCTACACCTTC | CASSQDLHGANYGYTF
TRBD2 | . | 14 | TRBJ2-7 | TRBV30 | TGTGCCTGGAGTGTAGGGACTAGGGCCACCGAGCAGTACTTC | CAWSVGTRATEQYF
TRBD2 | . | 13 | TRBJ2-7 | TRBV5-5 | TGTGCCAGCAGCTTCTCCCCGACTAGCCAGCAGTACTTC | CASSFSPTSQQYF
TRBD1 | . | 14 | TRBJ1-6 | TRBV14 | TGTGCCAGCAGCCTGACAGGGGTGGCTTCACCCCTCCACTTT | CASSLTGVASPLHF
. | . | 15 | TRBJ1-5 | TRBV28 | TGTGCCAGCAGGTTCTCTTCAGGCAACAATCAGCCCCAGCATTTT | CASRFSSGNNQPQHF
. | few | 16 | TRBJ1-2 | TRBV28 | TGTGCCAGCAGTTCCCCCAGACAGACTCCTAACTATGGCTACACCTTC | CASSSPRQTPNYGYTF
. | . | 19 | TRBJ1-5 | TRBV5-1 | TGCGCCAGCAGCTTGGCACAGGCCTCCACCCCTTATAGCAATCAGCCCCAGCATTTT | CASSLAQASTPYSNQPQHF
. | . | 15 | TRBJ2-7 | TRBV6-6 | TGTGCCAGCTCCGACCGACTAAAAAGGCCCTACGAGCAGTACTTC | CASSDRLKRPYEQYF
. | . | 16 | TRBJ2-3 | TRBV4-3 | TGCGCCAGCAGCCAAGATGTGGGTCGGGGTACAGATACGCAGTATTTT | CASSQDVGRGTDTQYF